A selection of T cell receptor beta chains follows, all from one sample in a study of blood T cell repertoires in COVID-19. TCRdb's table, derived via immunoSEQ multiplex PCR, lists solely in-frame clones and lacks some. Altogether around 73,000 clones are present, about 74% being singletons, with the ten largest covering around 2.3%. The sample consisted of peripheral blood. The receptors here all came from a man between 65 and 85 years old with COVID-19, enrolled during active disease. The CDR3 runs from the conserved cysteine through the conserved F or W. Each record gives: V gene, D gene, J gene, clone size, CDR3 protein, CDR3 DNA. D genes are given only for firm matches. Expanded clones are given a class, and other clones once, few, many or no size at all.

V gene: TRBV4-2; D gene: TRBD2; J gene: TRBJ2-7; clone size: once; CDR3 protein: CASISAGGSSYEQYF; CDR3 DNA: TGTGCCAGCATTTCTGCGGGCGGGAGCTCCTACGAGCAGTACTTC
V gene: TRBV7-9; D gene: TRBD1; J gene: TRBJ2-3; clone size: .; CDR3 protein: CASSPPRTGESSDTQYF; CDR3 DNA: TGTGCCAGCAGCCCCCCCCGGACAGGGGAAAGTTCAGATACGCAGTATTTT
V gene: TRBV5-1; D gene: TRBD1; J gene: TRBJ1-2; clone size: few; CDR3 protein: CASSLETGGRYGYTF; CDR3 DNA: TGCGCCAGCAGCTTAGAAACAGGGGGCAGGTATGGCTACACCTTC
V gene: TRBV7-2; D gene: TRBD1; J gene: TRBJ1-2; clone size: .; CDR3 protein: CASSLGQGQNGYTF; CDR3 DNA: TGTGCCAGCAGCTTAGGACAGGGTCAGAATGGCTACACCTTC
V gene: TRBV6-2/TRBV6-3; D gene: TRBD2; J gene: TRBJ2-3; clone size: .; CDR3 protein: CASSVGLARADTQYF; CDR3 DNA: TGTGCCAGCAGCGTGGGACTAGCGCGCGCAGATACGCAGTATTTT
V gene: TRBV25-1; D gene: TRBD2; J gene: TRBJ2-7; clone size: .; CDR3 protein: CASSSSGSMSYEQYF; CDR3 DNA: TGTGCCAGCAGTTCAAGCGGGAGTATGTCCTACGAGCAGTACTTC
V gene: TRBV7-8; D gene: .; J gene: TRBJ1-1; clone size: .; CDR3 protein: CASSLARGEAFF; CDR3 DNA: TGTGCCAGCAGCTTAGCAAGAGGGGAAGCTTTCTTT
V gene: TRBV6-2/TRBV6-3; D gene: .; J gene: TRBJ1-1; clone size: .; CDR3 protein: CASSYEGRTEAFF; CDR3 DNA: TGTGCCAGCAGTTACGAGGGTCGGACTGAAGCTTTCTTT
V gene: TRBV5-1; D gene: .; J gene: TRBJ1-5; clone size: .; CDR3 protein: CASSLEGTNQPQHF; CDR3 DNA: TGCGCCAGCAGCTTGGAGGGGACAAATCAGCCCCAGCATTTT
V gene: TRBV5-4; D gene: .; J gene: TRBJ1-1; clone size: many; CDR3 protein: CASSHQEIGTEAFF; CDR3 DNA: TGTGCCAGCAGTCACCAGGAAATTGGGACTGAAGCTTTCTTT
V gene: TRBV7-9; D gene: TRBD2; J gene: TRBJ2-2; clone size: .; CDR3 protein: CASSLSGRGTGELFF; CDR3 DNA: TGTGCCAGCAGCTTAAGCGGGAGAGGGACCGGGGAGCTGTTTTTT
V gene: TRBV4-1; D gene: .; J gene: TRBJ1-3; clone size: .; CDR3 protein: CASSQDNGSGNTIYF; CDR3 DNA: TGCGCCAGCAGCCAAGATAACGGCTCTGGAAACACCATATATTTT
V gene: TRBV10-1; D gene: TRBD1; J gene: TRBJ1-5; clone size: .; CDR3 protein: CASRDRGPDQPQHF; CDR3 DNA: TGCGCCAGCAGAGACAGGGGGCCTGATCAGCCCCAGCATTTT
V gene: TRBV15; D gene: .; J gene: TRBJ1-4; clone size: .; CDR3 protein: CATSIGGANGEKLFF; CDR3 DNA: TGTGCCACCAGCATAGGGGGGGCAAACGGGGAAAAACTGTTTTTT
V gene: TRBV27; D gene: .; J gene: TRBJ1-1; clone size: .; CDR3 protein: CASSFVSGDTEAFF; CDR3 DNA: TGTGCCAGCAGTTTTGTGTCAGGGGACACTGAAGCTTTCTTT
V gene: TRBV20-1; D gene: .; J gene: TRBJ2-5; clone size: .; CDR3 protein: CSASPGPGETQYF; CDR3 DNA: TGCAGTGCTAGTCCAGGGCCCGGCGAGACCCAGTACTTC
V gene: TRBV4-3; D gene: TRBD1; J gene: TRBJ2-1; clone size: many; CDR3 protein: CASSQLGTGVENEQFF; CDR3 DNA: TGCGCCAGCAGCCAACTTGGGACAGGGGTGGAGAATGAGCAGTTCTTC
V gene: TRBV27; D gene: .; J gene: TRBJ2-5; clone size: .; CDR3 protein: CASSLSAGTQETQYF; CDR3 DNA: TGTGCCAGCAGTTTATCAGCAGGAACCCAAGAGACCCAGTACTTC
V gene: TRBV27; D gene: .; J gene: TRBJ2-3; clone size: .; CDR3 protein: CASSFLIRGSVTSTDTQYF; CDR3 DNA: TGTGCCAGCAGTTTCCTCATAAGGGGAAGCGTAACTAGCACAGATACGCAGTATTTT
V gene: TRBV7-9; D gene: TRBD2; J gene: TRBJ2-7; clone size: .; CDR3 protein: CASSHGLAGYEQYF; CDR3 DNA: TGTGCCAGCAGCCACGGACTAGCGGGCTACGAGCAGTACTTC
V gene: TRBV19; D gene: TRBD2; J gene: TRBJ2-5; clone size: few; CDR3 protein: CASSKWASGRISETQYF; CDR3 DNA: TGTGCCAGTAGTAAGTGGGCTAGCGGGAGGATCTCAGAGACCCAGTACTTC
V gene: TRBV4-3; D gene: TRBD1; J gene: TRBJ1-4; clone size: .; CDR3 protein: CASSRRQGSNEKLFF; CDR3 DNA: TGCGCCAGCAGCCGCCGACAGGGCTCTAATGAAAAACTGTTTTTT
V gene: TRBV28; D gene: TRBD2; J gene: TRBJ2-7; clone size: few; CDR3 protein: CASTLGGGRDEQYF; CDR3 DNA: TGTGCCAGCACTCTGGGAGGTGGGAGGGACGAGCAGTACTTC
V gene: TRBV7-6; D gene: TRBD2; J gene: TRBJ2-1; clone size: .; CDR3 protein: CASSLTSGGRSYNEQFF; CDR3 DNA: TGTGCCAGCAGCTTAACCTCCGGGGGGAGGTCCTACAATGAGCAGTTCTTC
V gene: TRBV19; D gene: .; J gene: TRBJ2-2; clone size: .; CDR3 protein: CASSGRQANTGELFF; CDR3 DNA: TGTGCCTCAAGTGGCCGGCAGGCGAACACCGGGGAGCTGTTTTTT
V gene: TRBV18; D gene: .; J gene: TRBJ1-3; clone size: .; CDR3 protein: CASSPSQFIQGTGNTIYF; CDR3 DNA: TGTGCCAGCTCACCATCACAATTTATCCAGGGAACTGGAAACACCATATATTTT
V gene: TRBV6-2/TRBV6-3; D gene: .; J gene: TRBJ1-1; clone size: .; CDR3 protein: CASSYVVGTEAFF; CDR3 DNA: TGTGCCAGCAGTTACGTGGTCGGCACTGAAGCTTTCTTT
V gene: TRBV27; D gene: .; J gene: TRBJ1-1; clone size: .; CDR3 protein: CASSFWGGGSGTEAFF; CDR3 DNA: TGTGCCAGCAGTTTCTGGGGGGGCGGTTCTGGCACTGAAGCTTTCTTT
V gene: TRBV18; D gene: .; J gene: TRBJ1-2; clone size: .; CDR3 protein: CASSPSEQGYTF; CDR3 DNA: TGTGCCAGCTCACCTTCCGAACAGGGATACACCTTC
V gene: TRBV6-2/TRBV6-3; D gene: .; J gene: TRBJ2-7; clone size: few; CDR3 protein: CASTPRRAYEQYF; CDR3 DNA: TGTGCCAGCACCCCTAGGAGGGCCTACGAGCAGTACTTC
V gene: TRBV3-1/TRBV3-2; D gene: .; J gene: TRBJ1-4; clone size: .; CDR3 protein: CASSQEGAGNEKLFF; CDR3 DNA: TGTGCCAGCAGCCAAGAAGGGGCCGGTAATGAAAAACTGTTTTTT
V gene: TRBV7-2; D gene: .; J gene: TRBJ2-2; clone size: .; CDR3 protein: CASSFWGTNTGELFF; CDR3 DNA: TGTGCCAGCAGCTTTTGGGGGACAAACACCGGGGAGCTGTTTTTT
V gene: TRBV2; D gene: .; J gene: TRBJ2-1; clone size: .; CDR3 protein: CASSPGLSYNEQFF; CDR3 DNA: TGTGCCAGCAGTCCGGGACTCTCCTACAATGAGCAGTTCTTC
V gene: TRBV7-8; D gene: .; J gene: TRBJ1-6; clone size: .; CDR3 protein: CASSLSQGRSYNSPLHF; CDR3 DNA: TGTGCCAGCAGCTTATCACAGGGTCGATCCTATAATTCACCCCTCCACTTT
V gene: TRBV29-1; D gene: .; J gene: TRBJ1-3; clone size: .; CDR3 protein: CSVSLGPAGSSGNTIYF; CDR3 DNA: TGCAGCGTTTCCCTCGGGCCGGCGGGAAGCTCTGGAAACACCATATATTTT
V gene: TRBV4-3; D gene: TRBD2; J gene: TRBJ2-2; clone size: .; CDR3 protein: CASSQDPAGDTGELFF; CDR3 DNA: TGCGCCAGCAGCCAAGATCCAGCGGGAGACACCGGGGAGCTGTTTTTT
V gene: TRBV28; D gene: .; J gene: TRBJ2-4; clone size: few; CDR3 protein: CASSPPAGVKNIQYF; CDR3 DNA: TGTGCCAGCAGTCCCCCGGCCGGGGTCAAAAACATTCAGTACTTC
V gene: TRBV7-8; D gene: TRBD1; J gene: TRBJ1-6; clone size: once; CDR3 protein: CASSGGTAYNSPLHF; CDR3 DNA: TGTGCCAGCAGCGGGGGGACAGCTTATAATTCACCCCTCCACTTT
V gene: TRBV11-2; D gene: TRBD2; J gene: TRBJ2-5; clone size: few; CDR3 protein: CASSSRMGGEETQYF; CDR3 DNA: TGTGCCAGCAGCTCCCGGATGGGGGGGGAAGAGACCCAGTACTTC
V gene: TRBV5-1; D gene: TRBD2; J gene: TRBJ2-1; clone size: .; CDR3 protein: CASSRGLAGGDNEQFF; CDR3 DNA: TGCGCCAGCAGCCGTGGCCTGGCGGGAGGGGACAATGAGCAGTTCTTC
V gene: TRBV5-4; D gene: TRBD1; J gene: TRBJ1-1; clone size: .; CDR3 protein: CASSSPSQGMNTEAFF; CDR3 DNA: TGTGCCAGCAGCTCGCCTTCACAGGGGATGAACACTGAAGCTTTCTTT
V gene: TRBV29-1; D gene: TRBD1; J gene: TRBJ1-4; clone size: .; CDR3 protein: CSALRTGDGGLFF; CDR3 DNA: TGCAGCGCCCTTAGGACAGGTGATGGTGGACTGTTTTTT
V gene: TRBV4-3; D gene: TRBD1; J gene: TRBJ1-2; clone size: .; CDR3 protein: CASSPEGAAKKGYGYTF; CDR3 DNA: TGCGCCAGCAGCCCCGAGGGGGCAGCAAAAAAAGGATATGGCTACACCTTC
V gene: TRBV9; D gene: TRBD1; J gene: TRBJ2-1; clone size: .; CDR3 protein: CASSVRTGTEQFF; CDR3 DNA: TGTGCCAGCAGCGTACGGACAGGGACTGAGCAGTTCTTC
V gene: TRBV5-1; D gene: TRBD1; J gene: TRBJ2-2; clone size: .; CDR3 protein: CASSSDRGNTGELFF; CDR3 DNA: TGCGCCAGCAGCTCGGACAGGGGTAACACCGGGGAGCTGTTTTTT
V gene: TRBV5-1; D gene: .; J gene: TRBJ2-7; clone size: once; CDR3 protein: CASSPRGAREQYF; CDR3 DNA: TGCGCCAGCAGCCCTCGGGGGGCTCGCGAGCAGTACTTC
V gene: TRBV6-6; D gene: .; J gene: TRBJ2-1; clone size: .; CDR3 protein: CASSSPPGEQFF; CDR3 DNA: TGTGCCAGCAGTAGCCCCCCGGGTGAGCAGTTCTTC
V gene: TRBV7-3; D gene: TRBD2; J gene: TRBJ2-7; clone size: .; CDR3 protein: CASSLPKGLAGGKLSYEQYF; CDR3 DNA: TGTGCCAGCAGCTTACCGAAGGGACTAGCGGGAGGCAAACTCAGCTACGAGCAGTACTTC
V gene: TRBV24-1; D gene: .; J gene: TRBJ1-5; clone size: .; CDR3 protein: CATSDPAGGDQPQHF; CDR3 DNA: TGTGCCACCAGTGACCCCGCGGGGGGCGATCAGCCCCAGCATTTT
V gene: TRBV28; D gene: .; J gene: TRBJ2-1; clone size: .; CDR3 protein: CASTPGHYNEQFF; CDR3 DNA: TGTGCCAGCACCCCCGGACATTACAATGAGCAGTTCTTC
V gene: TRBV9; D gene: .; J gene: TRBJ1-2; clone size: .; CDR3 protein: CASSDTPPTHGYTF; CDR3 DNA: TGTGCCAGCAGCGACACCCCCCCCACCCATGGCTACACCTTC
V gene: TRBV29-1; D gene: .; J gene: TRBJ1-1; clone size: .; CDR3 protein: CSVEPQGSITEAFF; CDR3 DNA: TGCAGCGTTGAACCGCAGGGTAGTATCACTGAAGCTTTCTTT
V gene: TRBV10-1; D gene: TRBD1; J gene: TRBJ2-3; clone size: .; CDR3 protein: CASSTGTGPVTIRTQYF; CDR3 DNA: TGCGCCAGCAGTACCGGGACAGGGCCAGTAACCATTCGAACGCAGTATTTT
V gene: TRBV18; D gene: .; J gene: TRBJ2-7; clone size: .; CDR3 protein: CASSQSGGEYEQYF; CDR3 DNA: TGTGCCAGCTCACAATCTGGGGGCGAGTACGAGCAGTACTTC
V gene: TRBV6-5; D gene: TRBD1; J gene: TRBJ1-2; clone size: .; CDR3 protein: CASSYVGQGASYTF; CDR3 DNA: TGTGCCAGCAGTTACGTAGGGCAGGGGGCGAGCTACACCTTC
V gene: TRBV19; D gene: TRBD1; J gene: TRBJ2-7; clone size: .; CDR3 protein: CASSGTGHMFEQYF; CDR3 DNA: TGTGCCAGTAGTGGGACAGGGCATATGTTTGAGCAGTACTTC
V gene: TRBV9; D gene: TRBD2; J gene: TRBJ2-3; clone size: .; CDR3 protein: CASSVAGGRGEDTQYF; CDR3 DNA: TGTGCCAGCAGCGTAGCTGGCGGGAGAGGTGAGGATACGCAGTATTTT
V gene: TRBV5-4; D gene: TRBD1; J gene: TRBJ2-2; clone size: .; CDR3 protein: CASSLQGRGPGELFF; CDR3 DNA: TGTGCCAGCAGCTTACAGGGTAGGGGGCCCGGGGAGCTGTTTTTT
V gene: TRBV7-2; D gene: .; J gene: TRBJ1-2; clone size: .; CDR3 protein: CASSLARQDGYTF; CDR3 DNA: TGTGCCAGCAGCTTAGCACGGCAGGATGGCTACACCTTC